Described below is a single T cell receptor (beta chain) sequence and its context. The CDR3 covers 15 residues. From germline, CDR1 is SGHRS and CDR2 YFSETQ. V was pared by 0 bases and J by 2 bases, with 11 bases between. Sequencing was performed with immunoSEQ multiplex PCR; in TCRdb, only in-frame clones are kept and a portion is missing. Of tens of thousands of clones listed, about 97% are singletons. This sample is part of a study of T cells in tuberculosis. Study summary: CD1B tetramers identified T cells specific for mycobacterial lipid GMM.

The V call is TRBV5-1, the J call TRBJ1-1; D not resolved. Sequences were obtained from PBMCs. The clonotype was recovered from a donor between 10 and 35 years old with latent tuberculosis or without tuberculosis infection. CDR3 coding DNA: TGCGCCAGCAGCTTGGGTACCGGTTCCAACACTGAAGCTTTCTTT. This translates into CASSLGTGSNTEAFF.